The 8 T cell receptor beta chains below were found in one sample sequenced in a study of monozygotic twins with inflammatory bowel disease. TCRdb reprocessed the 5' RACE reads and stores each CDR3 protein as one record, lacking DNA. The sample has approximately 300,000 distinct CDR3 sequences, and its top ten clones hold approximately 5.4%. What was sequenced was blood. These receptors were obtained from a human donor with ulcerative colitis or Crohn's disease, or a healthy co-twin of an affected twin (not recorded which).

The chain joins TRBV6-1 to TRBJ2-1; no DNA is available, so the TRBD1 call from TCRdb remains unchecked. This CDR3 comprises 14 residues. Germline loops: CDR1 MNHNS, CDR2 SASEGT. The CDR3 protein is CASSEPGASAEQFF.

The rearrangement joins TRBV7-9 to TRBJ2-3; TCRdb's D call, TRBD1, is unchecked because there is no DNA. This CDR3 has 15 amino acids. CDR1 and CDR2 (germline): SEHNR, FQNEAQ (reference sequence). The CDR3 sequence: CASSRQGSRTDTQYF.

V usage is TRBV5-1 and J usage is TRBJ2-5; TCRdb designates TRBD1, a call that cannot be tested without DNA. The germline CDR1 and CDR2 sequences are SGHRS and YFSETQ. CDR3 size: 15 residues. CDR3 sequence: CASSGRSGRGETQYF. The variable domain in full, with the rest retrieved from reference TRBV5-1 and TRBJ2-5, is KAGVTQTPRYLIKTRGQQVTLSCSPISGHRSVSWYQQTPGQGLQFLFEYFSETQRNKGNFPGRFSGRQFSNSRSEMNVSTLELGDSALYLCASSGRSGRGETQYFGPGTRLLVL.

CDR3 loop: CASSLWGVLYEQYF. The genes are TRBV5-5 and TRBJ2-7. The CDR3 has 14 amino acids. Germline assignment: CDR1 SGHKS and CDR2 YYEKEE (reference sequence).

This rearrangement joins TRBV6-5 to TRBJ2-6. Per the germline V gene, CDR1 is MNHEY and CDR2 is SVGAGI. This CDR3 has 17 residues. CDR3 residues: CASSYSSMGSWANVLTF.

The rearrangement links TRBV9 to TRBJ1-5. There are 13 residues in the CDR3. Germline lookup yields CDR1 SGDLS and CDR2 YYNGEE. The CDR3 reads CASSVESHQPQHF.

V gene TRBV5-6 combines with J gene TRBJ2-7; checking the TCRdb D call of TRBD1 is not possible without DNA. Germline V gives CDR1 SGHDT, CDR2 YYEEEE. This CDR3 is built from 15 residues. CDR3 amino acids: CASSLPDRGGNEQYF.

The chain carries TRBV6-5 and TRBJ2-1; TCRdb designates TRBD1, a call that cannot be tested without DNA. There are 13 residues in the CDR3. Germline values: CDR1 MNHEY, CDR2 SVGAGI. The CDR3: CASSYQGYNEQFF.